The TCR beta chain described here comes from a study of regulatory T cells in long-lasting Graves disease. The time point is: newly diagnosed GD, antithyroid drugs for less than 3 months. PBMC-derived RNA was used for the TCR library. The authors built TCR beta libraries using iRepertoire HTBI primers and Arm-PCR of CDR3 regions. TCRdb ran MiXCR on the multiplex PCR reads and lists one entry per CDR3 protein. The sample lists over 350,000 distinct CDR3 sequences; approximately 16% were seen once. CDR3 length: 16 residues. CDR1 is SGHRS, CDR2 YFSETQ, per germline. Losses at the gene ends were 4 bases for V and 0 bases for J; bases not matched to a gene: 8. The same sample was also used in a study of T cells in Graves' hyperthyroidism and ophthalmopathy. From that study: The study used the HTBI primer set for a first-round RT-PCR of the TCR CDR3.

The sequence derives from a woman aged 35 to 49 with Graves disease. This chain links TRBV5-1 with TRBJ2-3, with 7 bases that match TRBD1. The sample consisted of peripheral blood mononuclear cells (PBMCs), taken at new diagnosis, from a patient treated with antithyroid drugs. The chain's CDR3 is CASSPQGVSSTDTQYF. For the CDR3, the DNA is TGCGCCAGCAGCCCCCAGGGGGTGTCTAGCACAGATACGCAGTATTTT.